Included here is one T cell receptor (beta chain) sequence, with context. This clone was counted only a few times. The target of this receptor is not known. No base qualities exist here, and no much larger clone lies one base off it. In total, fewer than 750 healthy bone marrow donors made up the cohort. At the time of sampling, every cohort member was nominally healthy, though immune exposures that went unrecorded were likely present. The donor tested CMV seropositive and was one of the 289 seropositive cohort members. A peripheral blood sample was provided by each donor, and peripheral blood mononuclear cells were used for TCR beta sequencing. Genomic DNA was extracted from the blood cell samples with the Qiagen DNeasy Blood Extraction Kit. This sample was included in a study of cytomegalovirus exposure and HLA in healthy donors (dated by TCRdb to 2016 to 2017). Background for the entire study: In an earlier analysis of 550 to 750 of the donors, approximately 260 Gb of sequence data and some 120 million unique TCR beta sequences from about 190 million T cells were reported. An early release covering 500 to 750 HLA-typed donors comprised 250 to 350 gigabases of sequencing data and approximately 80 million unique TCR sequences. Of the roughly 420 genotyped donors, 65% to 90% were placed in the genetic ancestry cluster associated with self-reported Caucasian donors. The aim of the study was to test whether cataloging public T cell receptors could identify signatures of past pathogen exposure. The T cell repertoires of roughly 660 subjects were profiled by immunosequencing and related to cytomegalovirus serostatus. Along with the approximately 620-subject first cohort, a separate validation cohort of more than 90 different subjects was used. The study combined high-throughput TCR immunosequencing, statistical association of individual TCRs with disease status, and machine learning to predict cytomegalovirus infection status. To study patterns of TCR occurrence, a later analysis re-analyzed previously published TCR beta repertoires from around 660 donors and added high-resolution HLA genotyping. Rather than using new phenotypic data, the later analysis identified candidate immune exposures from TCR beta sequences and from how often those sequences occurred across donors. An earlier analysis of more than 450 of the donors used high-throughput TCR beta sequencing to judge whether each TCR beta V gene segment behaved as functional or pseudogenic. Donor age, sex, ethnicity and CMV serostatus were compiled alongside the repertoire data. A later genetic analysis used genome-wide SNP genotypes for about three fifths of the 666 donors, treating that subset as a discovery cohort. Every repertoire in the discovery cohort had been generated on one and the same sequencing platform. HLA typing covered class I and class II loci at four-digit resolution. The number of typed donors differed by locus: about 620-640 for A, B, C, DRB1 and DQB1; approximately 520 for DQA1; roughly 600 for DPA1; and around 490 for DPB1. Because of strong linkage in the cohort, 4 to 6 DR-DQ haplotypes were treated as single units for association and clustering. On average, roughly 250,000 unique TCR beta nucleotide sequences were sequenced per donor among about 400 genotyped donors of the cohort, with roughly 18% of those sequences being non-productive. Broader findings and caveats from the paper: In this cohort, only TCR beta chains were sequenced, and detectable features were limited by the absence of alpha or paired-chain data. A cluster of highly shared sequence variants was judged likely to represent a technical artifact of the sequencing pipeline. Cytomegalovirus status was reported to be diagnosed by the classifier with high specificity and sensitivity in both the original and validation cohorts. Presence/absence analyses assumed roughly uniform sequencing depth across donors, an assumption that may not hold. A later analysis found that TCR association rates varied across HLA loci, with DRB1 alleles showing the most associated TCRs and HLA-C alleles the fewest. For the cohort, immune exposure information was limited to CMV serostatus. In a later analysis, HLA-associated TCR beta chains were found to be more clonally expanded and to have lower generation probabilities than equally common non-associated chains. A further reported finding was that TCR beta sequences accurately predicted the HLA-A and HLA-B alleles for most subjects in the first cohort. Assigning TCR associations to individual alleles was difficult when HLA alleles, especially DR and DQ, strongly co-occurred. The authors suggested that the approach could potentially be generalized to other disease states and immunological phenotypes. Because the 87-base-pair reads could not distinguish some IMGT-functional V segments, including TRBV6-2 and TRBV6-3, those segments were excluded. While some public TCRs were present in many individuals, most TCR sequences turned up only very rarely across donors. Correlated functional status among segregating V segments might be attributable to linkage disequilibrium, but an unknown experimental factor could not be ruled out. A later analysis reported that several top co-occurrence clusters appeared linked to parvovirus B19, influenza, CMV and Epstein-Barr virus. A total of some 180 TCR beta chains were listed by the study as associated with cytomegalovirus. Because counts were too low, some 17 rarely observed V segments, including chromosome 9 orphons, were left out of the earlier analysis of 587 of the donors. In a later analysis, over 15,000 TCR beta sequences were associated with specific HLA alleles at a false discovery rate of 0.05. According to a later genetic analysis, donors in an Asian-associated ancestry cluster had fewer N-insertions in productive TCRs than the roughly 670-donor mean. In an earlier analysis of 587 of the donors, most TCR beta V segments appeared in productive rearrangements about 87% or about 30% of the time, broadly matching IMGT annotations. A few of the identified cytomegalovirus-associated TCR beta chains were confirmed in vitro to be specific for cytomegalovirus antigens. In a later genetic analysis, a missense DCLRE1C variant was associated with V-gene and J-gene trimming of TCR beta chains, and the association was replicated in an independent cohort. A later analysis found that most CMV-associated TCR beta chains appeared HLA-restricted, with HLA associations seemingly driven largely by CMV exposure. HLA typing was unavailable for some donors at each locus, so association tests used only the typed subset.

To prepare the library, the immunoSEQ multiplex PCR assay was applied. A mixture of 60 forward primers for TCR Vbeta segments and 13 reverse primers for TCR Jbeta segments was used in the multiplex PCR. A multiplex PCR assay on genomic DNA amplified the CDR3 region of rearranged TCR beta genes. Amplified TCR beta libraries were sequenced as 87-base-pair reads on the Illumina HiSeq System. In the paper's pipeline: A later analysis tallied tens of millions of unique TCR beta chains across the 550 to 850 repertoires, and about 12 million of those chains were shared by two or more donors. To remove PCR and sequencing errors, raw reads were error-corrected and collapsed into unique sequences using a nearest-neighbor algorithm that merged closely related sequences. To assign V, D and J gene segments, CDR3 sequences were aligned to IMGT reference sequences. For a sequence to be retained, a match of at least six nucleotides to both a V gene segment and a J gene segment was required. Rearrangements were called productive when the CDR3 lacked stop codons and stayed in frame with V and J; all others were non-productive. CDR3 was defined according to IMGT convention as the region running from the second conserved V-encoded cysteine to the conserved J-encoded phenylalanine. The earlier analysis of around 640 of the donors excluded sequences that lacked an unambiguous match to a single V gene segment. In an earlier analysis of some 590 of the donors, a V segment was called functional when productive rearrangements were above 56.7%, and segregating when the standard deviation between donors exceeded 5%. A statistical classification framework was developed to diagnose cytomegalovirus status using the catalog of TCR beta chain sequences. A later analysis assigned V and J genes by comparing TCR nucleotide sequences with IMGT/GENE-DB human TR gene sequences. In a later analysis, CDR3 sequences and most-parsimonious VDJ recombination scenarios were assigned using the TCRdist pipeline. In a later analysis, every TCR beta chain was defined by the combination of its CDR3 amino acid sequence and its V-gene family, and reads without a unique V-gene family were dropped. A later analysis removed 600 or so highly shared, low-generation-probability nucleotide sequences to deal with suspected cross-contamination and a sequencing artifact. A later analysis calculated a clonal expansion index for each public chain from normalized within-repertoire ranks of inferred template counts. A later analysis computed generation probabilities with a VDJ recombination model fitted to out-of-frame rearrangements, and checked the results against IGoR. In a later analysis, hypergeometric tests were used to score TCR-TCR, TCR-HLA and TCR-CMV co-occurrence, with a repertoire-size bias correction applied to TCR pairs. False discovery rates were estimated in a later analysis by permuting HLA or CMV assignments 20 times. In a later analysis, co-occurring TCRs were grouped with DBSCAN, and TCRdist sequence similarity was added when clustering was performed within HLA-allele-positive subsets. Co-occurrence clustering excluded repertoires with fewer than 30,000 or more than 120,000 public chains, plus five with anomalous nucleotide sharing. This is the immuneACCESS table as TCRdb keeps it, with only in-frame sequences that have V and J called. A part of the clones is gone; compared with another copy, unresolved V genes explain less than half, and the rest is unexplained. That table furnishes V, J and clone size, whereas the DNA furnished D and trimming. A total of more than 90,000 clones appear in this sample, roughly 70% of them only once. Of the sample, approximately 10% is held by the ten largest clones.

Inclusive of the bounding cysteine and phenylalanine, the CDR3 is 13 residues long. The read is trimmed to its CDR3 DNA, 39 bases read in frame from base 1. V lost 1 base and J lost 8 bases; the stretch between them is 8 bases long. The germline V gene gives CDR1 as SGHTA and CDR2 as FQGNSA. The rearrangement joined TRBV7-2 to TRBJ1-4, with no confidently assigned D gene. This receptor was taken from a woman between 45 and 60 years old in good health and CMV-seropositive. Sequenced sample: PBMCs. The CDR3 loop reads CASSLGSREKLFF. The sequenced DNA: TGTGCCAGCAGCTTAGGTTCGCGGGAAAAACTGTTTTTT. Supplemented by the reference TRBV7-2 and TRBJ1-4 proteins around the CDR3, the complete variable domain is GAGVSQSPSNKVTEKGKDVELRCDPISGHTALYWYRQSLGQGLEFLIYFQGNSAPDKSGLPSDRFSAERTGGSVSTLTIQRTQQEDSAVYLCASSLGSREKLFFGSGTQLSVL.